The 18 T cell receptor beta chains in this list originate from one sample, sequenced in a study of blood T cells in healthy people across ages. For the second PCR, which ran for about 6 to 11 cycles, a sample-barcoded 5' primer and a J-beta primer mix were used. TCRdb passed the 5' RACE reads through MiXCR, listing each CDR3 protein once. The sample lists 600,000 to 1,000,000 distinct CDR3 sequences; 20% to 30% were seen once. This sample was also put to use in a study of T cells of mothers and their children.

The sample taken for sequencing was blood. Receptor source: a boy younger than 18 in good health.

The V gene is TRBV20-1, the J gene TRBJ2-3; D gene uncertain. There are 15 residues in the CDR3. Trimming pared 1 base from V and 3 bases from J, leaving 14 bases between. Germline assignment: CDR1 DFQATT and CDR2 SNEGSKA (reference sequence). In DNA form, the CDR3 reads TGCAGTGCTAGAGCCCTACCCTCACTAACAGATACGCAGTATTTT. This sequence encodes CSARALPSLTDTQYF.

The rearrangement links TRBV6-4 to TRBJ2-3; 8 bases match TRBD1. V shed 3 bases and J 0 bases; nucleotides not matched to a gene: 2. CDR3 length equals 15 residues. Germline values: CDR1 MRHNA, CDR2 SNTAGT. CDR3 DNA: TGTGCCAGCAGTGAAGACAGGGGCAGCACAGATACGCAGTATTTT. Amino acid sequence: CASSEDRGSTDTQYF.

This clonotype showed up just a few times. The V and J genes are TRBV20-1 and TRBJ2-1; 8 bases align to TRBD2. The CDR3 sequence is 14 residues long. V was pared by 5 bases and J by 0 bases, with 3 bases of the junction left unmatched. Germline values: CDR1 DFQATT, CDR2 SNEGSKA (reference sequence). This CDR3 is CSAPGTSSYNEQFF. The CDR3 DNA is TGCAGTGCTCCCGGGACTAGCTCCTACAATGAGCAGTTCTTC.

This chain links TRBV15 with TRBJ2-5; 11 positions agree with TRBD2. The J call may be in error: the DNA end matches TRBJ2-1 better. Germline loops: CDR1 LNHNV, CDR2 YYDKDF (reference sequence). The CDR3 covers 15 residues. This CDR3 reads CATSSLLAGANEQFF. The CDR3 DNA sequence: TGTGCCACCAGCTCCCTACTAGCGGGGGCCAATGAGCAGTTCTTC.

This chain connects TRBV5-5 to TRBJ2-5; no reliable D call. The CDR3 has 13 residues. The germline V gene has CDR1 SGHKS and CDR2 YYEKEE (reference sequence). Trimming cost V 3 bases and J 4 bases, with 10 bases left between them. The CDR3 nucleotides are TGTGCCAGCAGCTCCAACTCACTAGAGACCCAGTACTTC. Protein product: CASSSNSLETQYF.

As for this clonotype: A junction end diverges from the germline sequence, so it may reflect a read error. CDR3 nucleotide sequence: TGTGCCAGCAGCCCCCGGGACGCCGGCTACGGGCAGTACTTC. It codes for CASSPRDAGYGQYF. The rearrangement uses TRBV7-9 and TRBJ2-7; D may match TRBD1 or TRBD2 (5 bases each). The CDR3 is 14 amino acids. CDR1 SEHNR and CDR2 FQNEAQ come from the germline V gene (reference sequence).

The genes are TRBV9 and TRBJ2-3; 14 nucleotides line up with TRBD2. This CDR3 has 18 residues. The V gene end was trimmed by 3 bases and the J gene end by 3 bases; junction bases not matched to a gene: 9. Germline V CDR1 and CDR2: SGDLS, YYNGEE. In DNA, the CDR3 is TGTGCCAGCAGCGCGAGGACTAGCGGGGGGTCAACTACAGATACGCAGTATTTT. It translates to CASSARTSGGSTTDTQYF.

V usage is TRBV3-1 and J usage is TRBJ2-1, with TRBD2 matching 7 bases. CDR1 and CDR2 (germline): LGHDT, YNNKEL (reference sequence). The CDR3 totals 17 residues. The trim removed 4 bases at V and 5 bases at J, leaving 14 bases unmatched. As DNA, the CDR3 is TGTGCCAGCAGCCTCGGGACCGAACGGCGGGGGAACAATGAGCAGTTCTTC. The encoded protein is CASSLGTERRGNNEQFF.

This clonotype was detected a few times. This chain joins TRBV15 and TRBJ1-4; D unclear. Germline V gene data show CDR1 as LNHNV and CDR2 as YYDKDF (reference sequence). V gave up 0 bases and J gave up 7 bases, with 12 bases separating them. The CDR3 has 15 amino acids. The CDR3 here is CATSRDRVDGEKLFF. As DNA, the CDR3 is TGTGCCACCAGCAGAGATCGAGTAGACGGTGAAAAACTGTTTTTT. Together with reference TRBV15 and TRBJ1-4, the CDR3 gives the full variable domain: DAMVIQNPRYQVTQFGKPVTLSCSQTLNHNVMYWYQQKSSQAPKLLFHYYDKDFNNEADTPDNFQSRRPNTSFCFLDIRSPGLGDTAMYLCATSRDRVDGEKLFFGSGTQLSVL.

This clonotype was counted ten times or more. An end of the junction does not agree with germline; a read error may underlie this. This rearrangement joins TRBV5-1 to TRBJ2-7, with 7 bases identical to TRBD1. The CDR3 length is 13 residues. The germline V gene encodes CDR1 SGHRS and CDR2 YFSETQ. CDR3 in amino acids: CASSLDRVYEQYF. The CDR3 DNA reads TGTGCCAGCAGCTTAGACAGGGTCTACGAGCAGTACTTC.

This clonotype was seen more than once but under ten times. The chain joins TRBV6-2 or TRBV6-3 to TRBJ2-5; D might be TRBD1 (6 bases). CDR1 MNHEY and CDR2 SVGEGT come from the germline V gene. V was shortened by 5 bases and J by 12 bases, with 16 bases between the two germline ends. The CDR3 has 12 amino acids. The CDR3 sequence is CASSRDITYEYF. CDR3 DNA: TGTGCCAGCAGTCGGGACATTACTTACGAGTACTTC.

This clonotype appeared a few times. The gene calls are TRBV29-1 and TRBJ1-2; unclear D gene. CDR1 SQVTM and CDR2 ANQGSEA come from the germline V gene. The length of the CDR3 is 12 residues. V was clipped by 5 bases and J by 4 bases, with 11 bases between them. For the CDR3, the DNA is TGCAGCGTTCGGGATGGTAGCTATGGCTACACCTTC. This translates into CSVRDGSYGYTF.

The chain combines TRBV12-3 or TRBV12-4 with TRBJ2-1; 9 bases line up with TRBD1. The CDR3 runs to 16 residues. V was clipped by 7 bases and J by 0 bases; unmatched bases: 7. The CDR3 DNA follows: TGTGCCAGCACCGACAGGGGGAAGAGCTCCTACAATGAGCAGTTCTTC. Translating it yields CASTDRGKSSYNEQFF.

A few counts support this clonotype. The V call is TRBV4-1, the J call TRBJ2-4; the D is unclear. The V gene's germline CDR1 is MGHRA and CDR2 YSYEKL. V shed 4 bases and J shed 4 bases, with 8 bases lying between them. The CDR3 loop spans 13 amino acids. CDR3 amino acids: CASSPPQKNIQYF. The CDR3 bases are TGCGCCAGCAGCCCCCCCCAGAAAAACATTCAGTACTTC.

This clonotype was picked up many times. This chain joins TRBV24-1 and TRBJ2-4; D possibly corresponds to TRBD2 (5 bases). The CDR3 is made up of 15 amino acids. V lost 3 bases to trimming and J lost 4 bases, with 12 bases between them. CDR1 is KGHDR, CDR2 SFDVKD, per germline. Here the CDR3 DNA reads TGTGCCACCAGTGATGCGGACGTAGCGAAAAACATTCAGTACTTC. Protein: CATSDADVAKNIQYF.

The chain links TRBV4-3 to TRBJ1-5, with D hard to call. The CDR3 is 14 amino acids. Trimming pared 2 bases from V and 3 bases from J, leaving 8 bases between. CDR1 and CDR2 (germline): LGHNA, YSLEER. The CDR3 is CASSQSRYNQPQHF. The CDR3 DNA follows: TGCGCCAGCAGCCAATCGCGTTACAATCAGCCCCAGCATTTT.

The chain has TRBV20-1 and TRBJ1-1; D might be TRBD1 (5 bases). Germline CDR1 is DFQATT and CDR2 is SNEGSKA (reference sequence). The CDR3 totals 13 residues. Trimming pared 5 bases from V and 4 bases from J, leaving 14 bases between. The CDR3, as DNA: TGCAGTGCTCAGAAGCACGGGGGCACTGAAGCTTTCTTT. It codes for CSAQKHGGTEAFF.

The chain links TRBV7-6 to TRBJ1-5; 7 bases match TRBD1. Per germline, CDR1 SGHVS and CDR2 FNYEAQ. V was clipped by 3 bases and J by 3 bases; unmatched bases: 5. The CDR3 loop spans 15 amino acids. The CDR3 region has the DNA TGTGCCAGCAGCTTGAAAGGGGGCAACAATCAGCCCCAGCATTTT. This encodes CASSLKGGNNQPQHF.